This record looks at one T cell receptor beta chain sequence and its context. A far larger clone is off by one base, so a read error is likely. No conserved phenylalanine or tryptophan is present at the end of the CDR3, so a read error is the likely explanation. This entry is derived from a study of regulatory T cells in long-lasting Graves disease. Study-wide background: Antithyroid drugs had been taken under 3 months by newly diagnosed Graves' patients.

Trimming removed 7 bases from V and 9 bases from J, with 16 bases in between. CDR1 is SGHTA, CDR2 FQGNSA, per germline. The CDR3 runs to 13 residues. Indicated time point: newly diagnosed GD, antithyroid drugs for less than 3 months. From PBMCs, RNA was extracted and then used to make the TCR library. iRepertoire HTBI primers and Arm-PCR of CDR3 regions built TCR beta libraries. TCRdb reprocessed the multiplex PCR reads with MiXCR, giving one entry per CDR3 protein. The data hold 550,000 or so distinct CDR3 sequences, with approximately 12% observed a single time. The sample was also reused in another study, on T cells in Graves' hyperthyroidism and ophthalmopathy.

The source material was peripheral blood mononuclear cells (PBMCs), sampled at new diagnosis, from a patient treated with antithyroid drugs. This receptor was obtained from a woman aged 25 to 39 with Graves disease. The chain carries TRBV7-2 and TRBJ1-5, with unresolved D. CDR3 bases: TGTGCCAGCACCCGGACGGGGTCAGGGCCCCAGCATCTT. Amino acid sequence: CASTRTGSGPQHL.